These 18 T cell receptor beta chains were sequenced from one sample in a study of CD8 T cells in ankylosing spondylitis. TCRdb independently ran MiXCR on the 5' RACE reads; one entry per CDR3 protein. The sample contains 45,000 to 65,000 distinct CDR3 sequences, less than 8.5% of which appear only once. Sequences were obtained from blood, either unsorted or a sorted T cell fraction (not recorded which). These receptors were collected from a female donor with ankylosing spondylitis or in good health (not recorded which).

This clonotype occurred many times. The chain couples TRBV20-1 to TRBJ1-5; D is possibly TRBD1 (5 bases). Trimming shortened V by 5 bases and J by 3 bases, and 17 bases separated the two germline ends. Germline V lookup: CDR1 DFQATT, CDR2 SNEGSKA (reference sequence). The CDR3 is 15 residues long. CDR3 sequence reads: CSAPFPGADNQPQHF. The CDR3 bases are TGCAGTGCTCCATTCCCCGGGGCCGACAATCAGCCCCAGCATTTT.

This clonotype has ten or more counts. This chain uses TRBV3-1 with TRBJ2-5; the match to TRBD2 covers 8 bases. V gave up 4 bases and J gave up 2 bases; unmatched junction bases: 12. This CDR3 has 17 residues. Germline V gives CDR1 LGHDT, CDR2 YNNKEL (reference sequence). The CDR3 loop reads CASSPVRLAQTQETQYF. The CDR3 nucleotides read TGTGCCAGCAGCCCCGTGAGACTAGCGCAAACTCAAGAGACCCAGTACTTC.

This clonotype was recorded at least ten times. The J gene is TRBJ1-4, the V gene TRBV18; D call uncertain. CDR3 length: 12 amino acids. V lost 2 bases to trimming and J lost 17 bases, with 15 bases between them. The germline V gene encodes CDR1 KGHSH and CDR2 LQKENI. CDR3 loop: CASSPDNRAVFF. In DNA form, the CDR3 reads TGTGCCAGCTCACCAGATAATCGGGCGGTTTTTTTT.

This clonotype was seen repeatedly, ten times or more. The chain recombines TRBV5-1 with TRBJ2-3, with TRBD2 matching 13 bases. V shed 4 bases and J 4 bases; nucleotides not matched to a gene: 6. The germline CDR1 and CDR2 sequences are SGHRS and YFSETQ. CDR3 length equals 16 residues. CDR3 sequence (DNA): TGCGCCAGCAGCATAGGGACTAGCGGGGTGGCAGATACGCAGTATTTT. Translation: CASSIGTSGVADTQYF.

There are many counts of this clonotype. This chain links TRBV5-1 with TRBJ2-7; possibly TRBD2 for D (6 bases). The V end lost 0 bases, the J end lost 5 bases, and 15 bases lay between the germline ends. Germline assignment: CDR1 SGHRS and CDR2 YFSETQ. This CDR3 has 15 residues. CDR3 in DNA: TGCGCCAGCAGCTTGGGAAGACCCCCGGGGGACGAGCAGTACTTC. Protein sequence: CASSLGRPPGDEQYF.

This clonotype was counted at least ten times. The CDR3 region is CASSQLAGFGELFF. Here the CDR3 DNA reads TGTGCCAGCAGCCAACTTGCAGGGTTCGGGGAGCTGTTTTTT. V is TRBV3-1 and J is TRBJ2-2; tentatively, D is TRBD1 (5 bases). The CDR3 is made up of 14 amino acids. Per germline, CDR1 LGHDT and CDR2 YNNKEL (reference sequence). The V and J ends lost 2 bases and 7 bases respectively, with 11 bases between them.

This clonotype showed up many times. V and J are TRBV7-8 and TRBJ1-6; 8 bases align to TRBD1. The V segment lost 7 bases and the J segment 4 bases; nucleotides outside the gene matches: 12. Germline V gives CDR1 SGHVS, CDR2 FQNEAQ. The CDR3 length is 17 residues. CDR3 amino acids: CASTYSRQGYYNSPLHF. The CDR3 DNA reads as TGTGCCAGCACCTACTCACGACAGGGGTATTATAATTCACCCCTCCACTTT.

The table lists this clonotype with a few counts. The J gene is TRBJ2-4, the V gene TRBV7-2, with D perhaps TRBD2 (7 bases). Trimming left V 5 bases short and J 9 bases short, with 14 bases between. The germline V gene has CDR1 SGHTA and CDR2 FQGNSA. The CDR3 is 13 amino acids. CDR3 residues: CASSDRGAGIQYF. The CDR3 bases are TGTGCCAGCAGCGACCGGGGGGCCGGCATTCAGTACTTC.

This clonotype was found many times. V is TRBV5-8 and J is TRBJ1-1, with no clear D. The CDR3 sequence is 14 residues long. Deletions cut 1 base from V and 1 base from J, with 8 bases between. Looked up from germline, CDR1 is SGHTS and CDR2 is YDEGEE. The CDR3 DNA reads as TGTGCCAGCAGCTTGACAATCAGGAACACTGAAGCTTTCTTT. Its translation: CASSLTIRNTEAFF.

This chain joins TRBV6-1 and TRBJ2-1, with TRBD1 matching over 7 bases. There are 13 residues in the CDR3. Germline CDR1 is MNHNS and CDR2 is SASEGT. V lost 8 bases and J lost 3; bases outside the gene matches: 4. The CDR3 region has the DNA TGTGCCAGCTCGGACAGGTTCTACAATGAGCAGTTCTTC. It is translated as CASSDRFYNEQFF.

This clonotype came up many times. The V call is TRBV5-1, the J call TRBJ2-2, with D possibly TRBD1 on 5 matching bases. In germline, CDR1 is SGHRS, CDR2 YFSETQ. Trimming took 3 bases from V and 6 from J, leaving 18 bases between them. There are 16 residues in the CDR3. For the CDR3, the DNA is TGCGCCAGCAGCTCTGTTACCCAGGGTCCCGCCGGGGAGCTGTTTTTT. Its translation: CASSSVTQGPAGELFF.

This clonotype has ten or more counts. The DNA for the CDR3 is TGTGCCAGCAGCCTATCCTCGACAGGGGGGTATGAAAAACTGTTTTTT. This translates into CASSLSSTGGYEKLFF. J is TRBJ1-4 and V is TRBV7-2, with 9 nucleotides matching TRBD1. Trimming took 5 bases from V and 6 from J; bases not matched to a gene: 10. Germline-derived CDR1 and CDR2 are SGHTA and FQGNSA. This CDR3 spans 16 amino acids. Supplemented by reference TRBV7-2 and TRBJ1-4, the full variable domain reads GAGVSQSPSNKVTEKGKDVELRCDPISGHTALYWYRQSLGQGLEFLIYFQGNSAPDKSGLPSDRFSAERTGGSVSTLTIQRTQQEDSAVYLCASSLSSTGGYEKLFFGSGTQLSVL.

This clonotype turned up a few times. The chain links TRBV6-2 or TRBV6-3 to TRBJ2-1, with D perhaps matching TRBD1 or TRBD2 (5 bases each). Germline V lookup: CDR1 MNHEY, CDR2 SVGEGT. There are 15 residues in the CDR3. With 5 bases removed from V and 4 bases from J, the gap between germline ends came to 15 bases. CDR3 region: CASSNEGTPYNEQFF. CDR3 bases: TGTGCCAGCAGTAACGAGGGGACGCCGTACAATGAGCAGTTCTTC.

This clonotype was counted ten times or more. The J gene is TRBJ2-3, the V gene TRBV29-1, with 10 nucleotides matching TRBD2. The V segment lost 5 bases and the J segment 1 base; nucleotides outside the gene matches: 15. The CDR3 runs to 18 residues. Germline V lookup: CDR1 SQVTM, CDR2 ANQGSEA. CDR3 sequence reads: CSVPNYGLAALGTDTQYF. DNA of the CDR3: TGCAGCGTTCCTAACTATGGACTAGCGGCACTCGGCACAGATACGCAGTATTTT.

In this sample, this clonotype turned up many times. The chain employs TRBV18 and TRBJ1-2; no clear D gene. The CDR3 spans 13 residues. With 5 bases removed from V and 4 bases from J, the gap between germline ends came to 11 bases. Germline lookup yields CDR1 KGHSH and CDR2 LQKENI. CDR3 region: CASSSYSAYGYTF. The CDR3 DNA reads as TGTGCCAGCTCATCGTATAGCGCCTATGGCTACACCTTC.

Concerning this clonotype: A read error may produce the germline difference seen at one junction end. The V gene is TRBV5-1, the J gene TRBJ2-2, with a weak D call TRBD1 (6 bases). CDR1 is SGHRS and CDR2 is YFSETQ in the germline V gene. CDR3 length: 15 residues. The CDR3 protein is CASSSRDTCTAELFF. CDR3 in DNA: TGCGCCAGCAGCTCCCGGGACACTTGCACCGCGGAGCTGTTTTTT.

This clonotype showed up many times. The CDR3 DNA reads as TGTGCCAGCAGTGACCCCAGAGGAACTGAAGCTTTCTTT. This codes for CASSDPRGTEAFF. This rearrangement joins TRBV25-1 to TRBJ1-1; D is unresolved. Per germline, CDR1 MGHDK and CDR2 SYGVNS. V was cut by 3 bases and J by 5 bases, with 10 bases left in between. There are 13 residues in the CDR3.

This clonotype was recorded at least ten times. The genes are TRBV10-2 and TRBJ2-3; 9 bases agree with TRBD2. CDR3 length: 16 residues. The V segment lost 0 bases and the J segment 2 bases; nucleotides outside the gene matches: 3. Germline V gives CDR1 WSHSY, CDR2 SAAADI. The CDR3 DNA reads TGCGCCAGCAGTGAGTCGAGCGGGGGGACCACAGATACGCAGTATTTT. It specifies CASSESSGGTTDTQYF.